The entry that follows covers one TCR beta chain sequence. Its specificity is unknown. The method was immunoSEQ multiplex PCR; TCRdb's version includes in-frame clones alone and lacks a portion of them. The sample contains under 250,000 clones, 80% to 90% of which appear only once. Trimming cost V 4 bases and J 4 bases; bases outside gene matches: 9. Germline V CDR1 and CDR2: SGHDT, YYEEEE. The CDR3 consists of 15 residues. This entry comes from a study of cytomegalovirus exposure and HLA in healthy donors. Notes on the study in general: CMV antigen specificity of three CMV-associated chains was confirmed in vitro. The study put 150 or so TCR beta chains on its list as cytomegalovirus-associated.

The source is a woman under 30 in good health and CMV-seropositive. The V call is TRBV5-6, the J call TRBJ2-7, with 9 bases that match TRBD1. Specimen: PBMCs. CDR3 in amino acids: CASSDGTGSPYEQYF. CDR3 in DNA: TGTGCCAGCAGCGATGGGACAGGGTCCCCTTACGAGCAGTACTTC.